This is a list of T cell receptor beta chains from one sample in a study of cytomegalovirus exposure and HLA in healthy donors. Sequencing was performed with immunoSEQ multiplex PCR; in TCRdb, only in-frame clones are kept and a portion is missing. Among around 130,000 clones, 70% to 85% were seen once, and the ten largest hold 2.5% to 3%. What was sequenced was PBMCs. The receptor source for this set is a woman between 18 and 29 years old in good health and CMV-seropositive. The CDR3 runs from the conserved cysteine through the conserved F or W. A D gene is named only where the DNA matches it firmly. Clone sizes are given selectively: once, few, many, or a class where the clone is expanded.

CDR3 length | clone size | J gene | D gene | V gene | CDR3 protein | CDR3 DNA
16 | - | TRBJ2-5 | TRBD1 | TRBV5-1 | CASSLSRQGPQETQYF | TGCGCCAGCAGCTTGTCCCGACAGGGCCCCCAAGAGACCCAGTACTTC
16 | - | TRBJ1-4 | TRBD1 | TRBV7-9 | CASSVDRGLGEEKLFF | TGTGCCAGCAGCGTCGACAGGGGGCTCGGAGAAGAAAAACTGTTTTTT
14 | - | TRBJ1-2 | - | TRBV4-1 | CASSRTRANDGYTF | TGCGCCAGCAGCCGAACCAGGGCAAATGATGGCTACACCTTC
15 | once | TRBJ1-1 | - | TRBV28 | CASRGYGRTLTEAFF | TGTGCCAGCAGGGGGTATGGACGGACTTTGACTGAAGCTTTCTTT
14 | - | TRBJ1-5 | - | TRBV11-2 | CASSVGGTLEPQHF | TGTGCCAGCAGCGTTGGAGGCACACTGGAGCCCCAGCATTTT
17 | - | TRBJ2-2 | - | TRBV7-3 | CASSSAPPGQLTGELFF | TGTGCCAGCAGCTCCGCTCCCCCGGGACAACTCACCGGGGAGCTGTTTTTT
13 | - | TRBJ1-5 | TRBD1 | TRBV10-2 | CATGTGSYQPQHF | TGCGCCACCGGGACAGGGTCCTATCAGCCCCAGCATTTT
15 | - | TRBJ2-5 | - | TRBV14 | CASSRTVKVQETQYF | TGTGCCAGCAGCCGGACAGTTAAGGTGCAAGAGACCCAGTACTTC
15 | - | TRBJ1-5 | - | TRBV27 | CASSLGAGARQPQHF | TGTGCCAGCAGTTTAGGGGCGGGGGCCCGTCAGCCCCAGCATTTT
15 | - | TRBJ1-1 | - | TRBV5-1 | CASSLGGAGFAEAFF | TGCGCCAGCAGCTTGGGCGGAGCGGGATTCGCTGAAGCTTTCTTT
16 | - | TRBJ2-3 | TRBD2 | TRBV19 | CASSMRASGGTDTQYF | TGTGCCAGTAGTATGAGGGCTAGCGGGGGCACAGATACGCAGTATTTT
17 | - | TRBJ2-1 | - | TRBV7-3 | CASSLMGHQSSYNEQFF | TGTGCCAGCAGCTTAATGGGCCACCAGAGCTCCTACAATGAGCAGTTCTTC
11 | - | TRBJ1-1 | - | TRBV5-6 | CASSLYTEAFF | TGTGCCAGCAGCCTTTACACTGAAGCTTTCTTT
17 | - | TRBJ2-5 | TRBD2 | TRBV7-3 | CASSLTRTSGGGETQYF | TGTGCCAGCAGCTTAACCAGGACTAGCGGGGGGGGAGAGACCCAGTACTTC
13 | - | TRBJ2-7 | - | TRBV29-1 | CSVVSLLSYEQYF | TGCAGCGTTGTCAGTCTCCTCTCCTACGAGCAGTACTTC
14 | - | TRBJ1-1 | - | TRBV5-8 | CASSFRSTGTEAFF | TGTGCCAGCAGCTTTCGGTCCACTGGCACTGAAGCTTTCTTT
13 | once | TRBJ1-2 | TRBD1 | TRBV19 | CASRTGVGYGYTF | TGTGCCAGTCGGACAGGGGTGGGTTATGGCTACACCTTC
13 | - | TRBJ1-1 | TRBD1 | TRBV6-1 | CASRKDRGTEAFF | TGTGCCAGCAGAAAAGACAGGGGGACTGAAGCTTTCTTT
20 | - | TRBJ2-3 | - | TRBV21-1 | CASSKERRDRGRDTADTQYF | TGTGCCAGCAGCAAAGAAAGGAGGGACAGGGGGCGGGATACCGCAGATACGCAGTATTTT
15 | - | TRBJ2-1 | TRBD2 | TRBV4-1 | CASSQESSGESGQFF | TGCGCCAGCAGCCAAGAGTCTAGCGGGGAAAGTGGGCAGTTCTTC
12 | - | TRBJ2-7 | - | TRBV12-5 | CASGLYGAAPYF | TGTGCTAGTGGTTTGTATGGGGCAGCCCCCTACTTC
14 | - | TRBJ2-5 | - | TRBV7-9 | CSSSSTDYQETQYF | TGTTCCAGCAGCTCGACAGATTACCAAGAGACCCAGTACTTC
13 | once | TRBJ1-2 | - | TRBV19 | CASKSSGQHGYTF | TGTGCCAGTAAAAGTTCTGGACAGCATGGCTACACCTTC
13 | - | TRBJ2-1 | - | TRBV28 | CASSQSSVNEQFF | TGTGCCAGCAGCCAATCTAGCGTTAATGAGCAGTTCTTC
14 | once | TRBJ2-5 | - | TRBV5-4 | CASSLGDSGEPQYF | TGTGCCAGCAGCTTGGGGGATAGCGGTGAGCCCCAGTACTTC
17 | - | TRBJ2-3 | - | TRBV5-1 | CASRDGVNGGSTDTQYF | TGCGCCTCCCGGGACGGTGTCAATGGGGGGAGCACAGATACGCAGTATTTT
14 | - | TRBJ1-4 | - | TRBV6-1 | CASSYGQSNEKLFF | TGTGCCAGCAGCTACGGACAGAGTAATGAAAAACTGTTTTTT
13 | - | TRBJ2-5 | - | TRBV5-1 | CASTVGGEETQYF | TGCGCCAGCACGGTTGGAGGGGAGGAGACCCAGTACTTC
16 | - | TRBJ2-1 | TRBD2 | TRBV6-5 | CASSYYSGEIYNEQFF | TGTGCCAGCAGTTATTACAGCGGGGAGATATACAATGAGCAGTTCTTC
15 | - | TRBJ1-4 | TRBD1 | TRBV5-6 | CASSGDRGRNEKLFF | TGTGCCAGCAGCGGGGACAGGGGAAGGAATGAAAAACTGTTTTTT
17 | - | TRBJ1-1 | TRBD1 | TRBV7-9 | CASSTWDRVGMNTEAFF | TGTGCCAGCAGCACCTGGGACAGGGTCGGGATGAACACTGAAGCTTTCTTT